The rows below give T cell receptor beta chains drawn from one sample of a study of T-cell memory formation after mild COVID-19. TCRdb reprocessed the 5' RACE reads via MiXCR and lists one record per CDR3 protein. The sample has fewer than 250,000 distinct CDR3 sequences, under 12% seen once. The sample comprised PBMCs or a T cell subset sorted from them (not recorded which). These TCRs come from a man aged 18 to 30 who had mild COVID-19 (a few samples of this study predate the infection). Cell type and time point are not known. Each CDR3 is given without its conserved first and last residue. Fields, in order: D gene, J gene, V gene, CDR3 protein. D genes are given only for firm matches.

-,TRBJ2-5,TRBV5-6,ASGDGGRETQY
-,TRBJ1-6,TRBV6-6,ASSYVGVFGYNSPLH
-,TRBJ1-1,TRBV5-5,ASSFIAGNTEAF
-,TRBJ2-5,TRBV3-1,ASSQGSGPQETQY
TRBD2,TRBJ2-3,TRBV11-3,ASSLSGLAGFTDTQY
TRBD2,TRBJ2-1,TRBV15,ATSPSPGLALNEQF
TRBD1,TRBJ1-2,TRBV6-5,ASSWDRGYGYT
-,TRBJ2-3,TRBV6-2/TRBV6-3,ASRGGLSTDTQY
-,TRBJ2-2,TRBV5-1,ASSLAPQKPELF
TRBD2,TRBJ2-5,TRBV30,AWSVAASGGETQY
-,TRBJ1-1,TRBV7-2,ASSLAQGSATEAF
-,TRBJ1-6,TRBV3-1,ASSQVTLTASPLH
TRBD1,TRBJ1-1,TRBV6-5,ASSYIGQEI
-,TRBJ2-3,TRBV4-1,ASSAPGGPDTQY
TRBD2,TRBJ2-1,TRBV6-5,ASRDSSGGSYNEQF
-,TRBJ1-1,TRBV18,ASSPLEVGRSEAF
TRBD1,TRBJ2-7,TRBV18,ASSPGQGNEQY
-,TRBJ1-1,TRBV29-1,SVDRGLNTEAF
TRBD1,TRBJ2-6,TRBV10-3,AISGFRDRRSGANVLT
TRBD2,TRBJ2-5,TRBV4-1,ASSQAPGGRQTQY
TRBD1,TRBJ1-5,TRBV4-1,ASSPVGQGNQPQH
TRBD1,TRBJ1-1,TRBV7-3,ASSPGQGRTEAF
TRBD1,TRBJ1-2,TRBV18,ASSNRDSLNYGYT
TRBD1,TRBJ2-1,TRBV7-3,ASSLQGASYNEQF
TRBD2,TRBJ2-5,TRBV28,ASGLLARVYKETQY
-,TRBJ2-5,TRBV7-6,ASSWTVLETQY
-,TRBJ2-3,TRBV5-1,ASSLTKWAVSTDTQY
TRBD2,TRBJ2-5,TRBV4-1,ASSRELAGGLQETQY
-,TRBJ1-2,TRBV3-1,ASRDLGRHGYT
-,TRBJ2-1,TRBV18,ASSPSGGRGEQF
-,TRBJ2-1,TRBV5-1,ASSLAMGTYNEQF
TRBD1,TRBJ1-5,TRBV19,ASRAGTGRYQPQH
-,TRBJ1-2,TRBV7-2,ASSSYNYGYT
-,TRBJ2-5,TRBV12-3/TRBV12-4,ASSFLQVQETQY
-,TRBJ1-5,TRBV7-2,ASSFGGAQPQH
-,TRBJ2-2,TRBV30,AWSPGADTGELF
-,TRBJ2-1,TRBV20-1,SARPLSNEQF
TRBD1,TRBJ2-3,TRBV5-1,ASSPRVGFLRDRGPLDTDTQY
-,TRBJ1-2,TRBV6-2/TRBV6-3,ASSGQFYGYT
-,TRBJ1-2,TRBV7-9,ASSLDAGGVGYT
-,TRBJ1-1,TRBV20-1,SARDHGGRDTEAF
-,TRBJ1-2,TRBV20-1,SALEGPQLNYGYT
TRBD1,TRBJ2-2,TRBV4-3,ASSQDDRGGTGELF
TRBD1,TRBJ1-2,TRBV18,ASSPVTGRNYGYT
-,TRBJ2-2,TRBV20-1,SAESGTHPWGELF
-,TRBJ2-1,TRBV18,ASSPIGGGYNEQF
TRBD1,TRBJ2-3,TRBV28,ASSSPRTGLRDTQY
-,TRBJ2-3,TRBV4-3,ASSQVGGFASTDTQY
-,TRBJ2-1,TRBV7-2,ASSYLRSNEQF
-,TRBJ2-1,TRBV28,ASSPGAAGYNEQF
-,TRBJ1-2,TRBV12-3/TRBV12-4,ASSSAWAYGYT
-,TRBJ1-5,TRBV2,ASVQEYSNQPQH
TRBD1,TRBJ2-5,TRBV29-1,SVLRGTGGETQY
TRBD1,TRBJ1-2,TRBV6-5,ASRNRGNGYT
-,TRBJ1-1,TRBV4-3,ASSQDRTTGNTEAF